The subject of this entry is one T cell receptor beta chain. TCRdb recomputed calls from the 5' RACE reads with MiXCR, one row per CDR3 protein. This sample has tens of thousands of distinct CDR3 sequences, with over 7.5% found just once. This record comes from a study of early T cells in non-severe SARS-CoV-2 infection. Germline CDR1 SGHAT, CDR2 FQNNGV. There are 16 residues in the CDR3. V was shortened by 5 bases and J by 6 bases, with 19 bases between the two germline ends. What was sequenced was whole blood. The chain carries TRBV11-2 and TRBJ2-2; D may match TRBD1 or TRBD2 (6 bases each). The sequence was collected from an adult who was a healthcare worker with PCR-confirmed SARS-CoV-2 infection or an uninfected control (not recorded which). The CDR3 bases are TGTGCCAGCAGCCCTTTATGGGGGGCCAAGGCCGGGGAGCTGTTTTTT. Translating gives CASSPLWGAKAGELFF.